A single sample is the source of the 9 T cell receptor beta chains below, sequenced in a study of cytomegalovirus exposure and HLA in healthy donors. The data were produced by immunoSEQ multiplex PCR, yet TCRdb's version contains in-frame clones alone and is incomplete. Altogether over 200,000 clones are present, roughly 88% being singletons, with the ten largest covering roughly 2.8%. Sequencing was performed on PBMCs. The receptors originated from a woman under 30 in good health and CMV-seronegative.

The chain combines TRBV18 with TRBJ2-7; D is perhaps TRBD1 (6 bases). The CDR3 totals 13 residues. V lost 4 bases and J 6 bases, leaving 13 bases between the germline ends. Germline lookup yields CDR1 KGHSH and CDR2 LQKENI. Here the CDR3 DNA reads TGTGCCAGCTCACTTATTCAGGGGTCCGAGCAGTACTTC. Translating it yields CASSLIQGSEQYF.

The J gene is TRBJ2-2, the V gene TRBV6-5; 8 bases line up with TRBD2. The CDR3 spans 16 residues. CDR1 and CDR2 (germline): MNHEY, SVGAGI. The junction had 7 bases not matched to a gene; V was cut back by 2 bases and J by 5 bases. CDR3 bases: TGTGCCAGCAGTTACCTAGGACTAGCTGGAACCGGGGAGCTGTTTTTT. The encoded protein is CASSYLGLAGTGELFF.

The chain's CDR3 is CAWNHGGMNTEAFF. CDR3 nucleotides: TGTGCCTGGAACCACGGGGGGATGAACACTGAAGCTTTCTTT. V usage is TRBV30 and J usage is TRBJ1-1; perhaps TRBD1 as D (5 bases). V lost 4 bases, J lost 0 bases, and 12 bases lay in between. Germline V gene sequence: CDR1 GTSNPN, CDR2 SVGIG (reference sequence). The CDR3 has 14 amino acids.

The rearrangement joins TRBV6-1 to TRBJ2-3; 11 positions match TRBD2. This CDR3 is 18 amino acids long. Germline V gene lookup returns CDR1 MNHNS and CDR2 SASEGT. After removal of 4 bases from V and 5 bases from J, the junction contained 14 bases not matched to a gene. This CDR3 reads CASSGSGLAVPRGDTQYF. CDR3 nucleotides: TGTGCCAGCAGTGGGTCGGGACTAGCGGTCCCCAGGGGAGATACGCAGTATTTT.

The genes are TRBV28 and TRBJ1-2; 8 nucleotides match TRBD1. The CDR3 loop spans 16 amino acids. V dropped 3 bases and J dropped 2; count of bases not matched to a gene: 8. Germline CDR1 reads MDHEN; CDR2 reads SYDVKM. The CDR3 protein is CASSFSGRGPNYGYTF. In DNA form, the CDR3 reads TGTGCCAGCAGTTTTTCGGGCAGGGGGCCCAACTATGGCTACACCTTC.

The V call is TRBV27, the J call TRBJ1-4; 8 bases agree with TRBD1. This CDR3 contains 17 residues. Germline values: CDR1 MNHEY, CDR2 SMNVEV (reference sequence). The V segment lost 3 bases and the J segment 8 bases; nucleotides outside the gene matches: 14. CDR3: CASSFLGQGDGGEKLFF. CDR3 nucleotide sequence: TGTGCCAGCAGTTTTCTCGGACAGGGTGATGGTGGGGAAAAACTGTTTTTT.

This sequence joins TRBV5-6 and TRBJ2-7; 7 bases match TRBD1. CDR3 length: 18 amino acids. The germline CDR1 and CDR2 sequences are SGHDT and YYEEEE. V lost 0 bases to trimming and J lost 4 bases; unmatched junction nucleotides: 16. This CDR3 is CASSLEGWGPQGVYEQYF. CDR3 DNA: TGTGCCAGCAGCTTGGAGGGCTGGGGGCCCCAGGGGGTATACGAGCAGTACTTC.

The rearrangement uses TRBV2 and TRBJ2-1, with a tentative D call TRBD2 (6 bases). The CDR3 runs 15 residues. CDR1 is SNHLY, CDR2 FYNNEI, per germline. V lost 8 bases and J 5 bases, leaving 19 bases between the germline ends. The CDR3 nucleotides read TGTGCCAGCCGTCGGGACTCGGGTGGGGACAATGAGCAGTTCTTC. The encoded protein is CASRRDSGGDNEQFF.

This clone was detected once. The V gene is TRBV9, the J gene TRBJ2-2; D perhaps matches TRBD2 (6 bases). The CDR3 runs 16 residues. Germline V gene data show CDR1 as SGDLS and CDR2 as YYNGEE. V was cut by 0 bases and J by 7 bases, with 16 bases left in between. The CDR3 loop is CASSVGASAYGGELFF. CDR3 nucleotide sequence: TGTGCCAGCAGCGTAGGTGCTAGCGCCTACGGCGGGGAGCTGTTTTTT.